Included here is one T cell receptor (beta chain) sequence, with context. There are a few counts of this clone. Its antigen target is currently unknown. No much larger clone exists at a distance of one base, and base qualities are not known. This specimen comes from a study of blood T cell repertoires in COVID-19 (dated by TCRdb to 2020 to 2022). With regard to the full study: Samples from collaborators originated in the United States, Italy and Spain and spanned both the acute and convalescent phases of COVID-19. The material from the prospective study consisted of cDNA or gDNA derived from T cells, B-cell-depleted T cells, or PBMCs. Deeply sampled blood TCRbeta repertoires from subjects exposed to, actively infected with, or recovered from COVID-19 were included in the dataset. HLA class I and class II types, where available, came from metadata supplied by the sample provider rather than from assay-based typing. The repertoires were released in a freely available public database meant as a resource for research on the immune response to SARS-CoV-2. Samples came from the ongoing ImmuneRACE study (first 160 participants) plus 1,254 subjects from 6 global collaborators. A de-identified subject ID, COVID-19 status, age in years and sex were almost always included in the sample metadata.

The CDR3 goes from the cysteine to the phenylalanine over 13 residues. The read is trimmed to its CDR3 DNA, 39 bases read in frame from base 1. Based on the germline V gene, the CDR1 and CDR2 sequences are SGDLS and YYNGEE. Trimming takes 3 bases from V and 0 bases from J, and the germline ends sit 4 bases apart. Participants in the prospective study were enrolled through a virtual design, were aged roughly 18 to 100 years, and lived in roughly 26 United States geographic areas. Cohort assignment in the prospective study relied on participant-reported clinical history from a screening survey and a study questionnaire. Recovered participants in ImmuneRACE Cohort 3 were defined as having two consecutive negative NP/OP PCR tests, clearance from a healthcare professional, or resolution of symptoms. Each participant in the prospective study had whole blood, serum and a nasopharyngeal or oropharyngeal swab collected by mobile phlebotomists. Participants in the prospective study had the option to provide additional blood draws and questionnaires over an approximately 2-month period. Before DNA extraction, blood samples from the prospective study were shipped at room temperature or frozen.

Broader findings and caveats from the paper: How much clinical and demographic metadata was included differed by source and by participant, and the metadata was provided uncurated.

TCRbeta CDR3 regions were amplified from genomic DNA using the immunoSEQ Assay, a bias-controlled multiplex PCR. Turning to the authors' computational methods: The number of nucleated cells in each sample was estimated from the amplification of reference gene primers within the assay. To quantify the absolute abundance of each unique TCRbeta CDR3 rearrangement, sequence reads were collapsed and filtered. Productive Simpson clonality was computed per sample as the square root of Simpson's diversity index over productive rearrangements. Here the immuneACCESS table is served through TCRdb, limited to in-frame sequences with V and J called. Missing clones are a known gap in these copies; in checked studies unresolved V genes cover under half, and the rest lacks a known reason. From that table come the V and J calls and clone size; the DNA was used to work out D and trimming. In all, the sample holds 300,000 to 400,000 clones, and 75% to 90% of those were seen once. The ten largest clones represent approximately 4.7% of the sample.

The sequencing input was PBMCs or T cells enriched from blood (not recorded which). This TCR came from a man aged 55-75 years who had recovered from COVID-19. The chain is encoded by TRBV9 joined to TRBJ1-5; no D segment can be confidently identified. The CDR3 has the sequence CASSASSNQPQHF. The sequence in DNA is TGTGCCAGCAGCGCTAGTAGCAATCAGCCCCAGCATTTT.